This TCR beta chain originates from a study of OX40 agonist ivuxolimab in advanced cancers. Study summary: Given to patients was ivuxolimab, an agonistic anti-OX40 (CD134) antibody. Three dose-escalation patients had partial responses: one with hepatocellular carcinoma and two with cutaneous melanoma.

Whole-study findings and limits: Which antigen the expanded peripheral T cells recognized is unknown.

This CDR3 has 15 residues. V was clipped by 3 bases and J by 5 bases, with 17 bases between them. CDR1 and CDR2 from the germline V gene are SGDLS and YYNGEE. For this clone: What it binds is unknown.

The assay was immunoSEQ multiplex PCR, and TCRdb's table has in-frame clones only and misses some. Of over 15,000 clones in the sample, roughly 80% were seen once. The chain combines TRBV9 with TRBJ2-5; D not resolved. The source material was CD4+ or CD8+ T cells sorted from blood, sampled in a trial of the OX40 agonist ivuxolimab. The receptor was isolated from an adult with an advanced solid tumor such as melanoma, head and neck, liver or kidney cancer. The CDR3 spells CASSAVPGLGETQYF. CDR3 sequence (DNA): TGTGCCAGCAGCGCCGTACCTGGATTAGGGGAGACCCAGTACTTC.